These 5 T cell receptor beta chains came from one sample sequenced in a study of T-cell reconstitution after alpha-beta-depleted transplantation in children. TCRbeta library construction was performed incorporating unique molecular identifiers. One entry per CDR3 protein results from TCRdb running MiXCR on the PCR reads. Among more than 120,000 distinct CDR3 sequences listed, around 8.5% were seen once. The sample in question was PBMCs, mostly from graft donor cells, obtained 180 days after TCRalphabeta/CD19-depleted stem cell transplant. These receptors were taken from a female patient aged 2-9 years who had a stem cell transplant for congenital amegakaryocytic thrombocytopenia, so the T cells may come from the graft donor.

The genes are TRBV20-1 and TRBJ2-7, with 11 bases that match TRBD1. Trimming removed 4 bases from V and 1 base from J; junction bases left unmatched: 9. The CDR3 length is 16 residues. CDR1 is DFQATT and CDR2 is SNEGSKA in the germline V gene (reference sequence). The CDR3 is CSATDPGTGGSYEQYF. CDR3 in DNA: TGCAGTGCTACCGATCCCGGGACAGGGGGATCCTACGAGCAGTACTTC.

The chain has TRBV15 and TRBJ2-3; 7 positions match TRBD2. The CDR3 is 16 residues long. The junction had 17 bases not matched to a gene; V was cut back by 8 bases and J by 6 bases. The germline V gene has CDR1 LNHNV and CDR2 YYDKDF (reference sequence). The CDR3 coding sequence is TGTGCCACCGCGAACAGAGCGGGAAGGCTAGGGGATACGCAGTATTTT. Protein product: CATANRAGRLGDTQYF.

This chain joins TRBV19 and TRBJ2-1; TRBD2 matches at 13 bases. V dropped 3 bases and J dropped 5; count of bases not matched to a gene: 7. This CDR3 has 17 amino acids. Germline V gene lookup returns CDR1 LNHDA and CDR2 SQIVND (reference sequence). CDR3 DNA: TGTGCCAGTAGTATCGGGGGGACTAGCGGGATGGACAATGAGCAGTTCTTC. It translates to CASSIGGTSGMDNEQFF.

This clonotype was seen repeatedly, ten times or more. The chain couples TRBV2 to TRBJ1-1, with D possibly matching TRBD1 (6 bases). The CDR3 length is 17 residues. V lost 8 bases, J lost 0 bases, and 22 bases lay in between. CDR1 and CDR2 (germline): SNHLY, FYNNEI. The CDR3 region is CASDGPRQVGVNTEAFF. CDR3 DNA sequence: TGTGCCAGCGATGGTCCAAGACAGGTGGGAGTGAACACTGAAGCTTTCTTT. Based on the CDR3 plus reference TRBV2 and TRBJ1-1, the full variable domain is EPEVTQTPSHQVTQMGQEVILRCVPISNHLYFYWYRQILGQKVEFLVSFYNNEISEKSEIFDDQFSVERPDGSNFTLKIRSTKLEDSAMYFCASDGPRQVGVNTEAFFGQGTRLTVV.

The chain has TRBV6-1 and TRBJ2-3; 7 bases match TRBD1. Germline values: CDR1 MNHNS, CDR2 SASEGT. Trimming removed 6 bases from V and 5 bases from J; junction bases left unmatched: 8. CDR3 length: 14 amino acids. The CDR3 sequence is CASSDRESRDTQYF. CDR3 DNA sequence: TGTGCCAGCAGCGACAGGGAGTCTAGAGATACGCAGTATTTT.